The 28 T cell receptor beta chains below all came from one sample that was sequenced in a study of shared clonotypes between healthy human individuals. TCRdb's copy holds only in-frame clones and misses some; the assay was immunoSEQ multiplex PCR. The sample shows a few million clones, 90% to 96% of them seen only once. Sequenced: naive CD4+ T cells sorted from blood. Subset meaning: CD45RA+ positively selected. All receptors come from a man in his late teens or twenties in good health.

The chain has TRBV18 and TRBJ1-5; TRBD1 aligns across 8 bases. Germline CDR1 KGHSH, CDR2 LQKENI. This CDR3 has 18 residues. Trimming removed 2 bases from V and 4 bases from J; junction bases left unmatched: 13. The CDR3 coding sequence is TGTGCCAGCTCACCAACGGAGGCAGGGGGCCAGTTTAATCAGCCCCAGCATTTT. The encoded protein is CASSPTEAGGQFNQPQHF. The full variable domain, in which reference TRBV18 and TRBJ1-5 provide the parts outside the CDR3, is NAGVMQNPRHLVRRRGQEARLRCSPMKGHSHVYWYRQLPEEGLKFMVYLQKENIIDESGMPKERFSAEFPKEGPSILRIQQVVRGDSAAYFCASSPTEAGGQFNQPQHFGDGTRLSIL.

The chain carries TRBV5-1 and TRBJ2-7, with unresolved D. Germline CDR1 reads SGHRS; CDR2 reads YFSETQ. Trimming left V 4 bases short and J 3 bases short, with 14 bases between. This CDR3 region has 14 residues. The CDR3 protein is CASSADVRIYEQYF. As DNA, the CDR3 is TGCGCCAGCAGCGCGGATGTCAGAATCTACGAGCAGTACTTC.

This chain joins TRBV6-5 and TRBJ2-1; D is unresolved. Germline loops: CDR1 MNHEY, CDR2 SVGAGI. Trimming stripped 5 bases from V and 2 bases from J, with 13 bases between. CDR3 size: 15 residues. In nucleotides, the CDR3 is TGTGCCAGCAGTCCTAGACGGGTAACCTACAATGAGCAGTTCTTC. It translates to CASSPRRVTYNEQFF.

The gene calls are TRBV10-3 and TRBJ1-6; 7 bases map to TRBD1. The V segment lost 0 bases and the J segment 5 bases; nucleotides outside the gene matches: 7. The CDR3 loop spans 17 amino acids. Germline V lookup: CDR1 ENHRY, CDR2 SYGVKD. The CDR3 region is CAISESTGGGHNSPLHF. DNA of the CDR3: TGTGCCATCAGTGAGTCTACGGGAGGGGGCCATAATTCACCCCTCCACTTT.

The DNA of the CDR3 is TGTGCCAGCACCCGAGAGAGCTCCTATAATTCACCCCTCCACTTT. As protein: CASTRESSYNSPLHF. The chain employs TRBV7-2 and TRBJ1-6, with D uncertain. V dropped 7 bases and J dropped 0 bases, with 10 bases sitting between them. CDR1 SGHTA and CDR2 FQGNSA come from the germline V gene. This CDR3 has 15 residues.

V and J are TRBV7-9 and TRBJ2-5, with 11 positions matching TRBD2. The CDR3 runs 14 residues. CDR1 and CDR2 from the germline V gene are SEHNR and FQNEAQ (reference sequence). V trimming: 2 bases; J trimming: 5 bases; junction bases outside the gene matches: 1. The CDR3 loop reads CASSLTSGSETQYF. DNA for the CDR3: TGTGCCAGCAGCTTAACTAGCGGGAGCGAGACCCAGTACTTC.

The chain joins TRBV6-1 to TRBJ2-7; 8 bases are shared with TRBD1. Germline-derived CDR1 and CDR2 are MNHNS and SASEGT. Trimming removed 6 bases from V and 7 bases from J; junction bases left unmatched: 5. This CDR3 contains 12 residues. The CDR3 bases are TGTGCCAGCAGCGGACAGGGTCAGGAGCAGTACTTC. This encodes CASSGQGQEQYF.

This sequence joins TRBV28 and TRBJ2-2; weak D call: TRBD1 (6 bases). V gave up 1 base and J gave up 3 bases, with 9 bases separating them. The CDR3 consists of 15 residues. Germline V CDR1 and CDR2: MDHEN, SYDVKM. DNA of the CDR3: TGTGCCAGCAGTTTATACAGGGTCGACACCGGGGAGCTGTTTTTT. Encoded protein: CASSLYRVDTGELFF.

V and J are TRBV6-5 and TRBJ2-7, with a possible D match to TRBD2 (5 bases). This CDR3 region has 15 residues. V lost 6 bases, J lost 0 bases, and 15 bases lay in between. Looked up from germline, CDR1 is MNHEY and CDR2 is SVGAGI. The CDR3 sequence: CASRLAGESSYEQYF. DNA of the CDR3: TGTGCCAGCAGATTAGCCGGGGAGAGCTCCTACGAGCAGTACTTC.

The chain is built from TRBV4-2 and TRBJ1-2; 10 bases match TRBD1. V trimming: 0 bases; J trimming: 5 bases; junction bases outside the gene matches: 6. Germline values: CDR1 LGHNA, CDR2 YNFKEQ. This CDR3 contains 16 residues. The DNA for the CDR3 is TGTGCCAGCAGCCAAGAACGGGACAGGGGAACTTATGGCTACACCTTC. This gives the protein CASSQERDRGTYGYTF.

This chain links TRBV7-8 with TRBJ2-3, with 8 bases lining up with TRBD2. The CDR3 contains 17 residues. V lost 4 bases to trimming and J lost 5 bases; unmatched junction nucleotides: 14. Per germline, CDR1 SGHVS and CDR2 FQNEAQ. CDR3 in DNA: TGTGCCAGCAGCTCGCCTTGGGGAGCGGGGGATGGAGATACGCAGTATTTT. Protein: CASSSPWGAGDGDTQYF.

V usage is TRBV28 and J usage is TRBJ2-1; 8 bases line up with TRBD1. Germline values: CDR1 MDHEN, CDR2 SYDVKM. The CDR3 has 16 residues. V shed 6 bases, J shed 1 base, and the junction held 8 bases outside the gene matches. The CDR3 DNA is TGTGCCAGCAGAGGGACAGGAGTTAATTCCTACAATGAGCAGTTCTTC. Translating it yields CASRGTGVNSYNEQFF.

The chain joins TRBV15 to TRBJ2-3; 11 bases agree with TRBD2. Germline V gene data show CDR1 as LNHNV and CDR2 as YYDKDF (reference sequence). The CDR3 totals 17 residues. Trimming cost V 2 bases and J 3 bases; bases outside gene matches: 7. The CDR3 loop reads CATSRFLLAGVTDTQYF. The DNA for the CDR3 is TGTGCCACCAGCAGATTCTTACTAGCGGGAGTAACAGATACGCAGTATTTT.

This chain joins TRBV6-6 and TRBJ2-3; a weak D match, TRBD1 (6 bases). The V and J ends lost 6 bases and 2 bases respectively, with 18 bases between them. This CDR3 contains 16 residues. The V gene's germline CDR1 is MNHNY and CDR2 SVGAGI (reference sequence). Here the CDR3 DNA reads TGTGCCAGCAGATCTCAGTCCTTGGGGGCCACAGATACGCAGTATTTT. Translated, it gives CASRSQSLGATDTQYF.

This chain joins TRBV13 and TRBJ2-7; D tentatively reads TRBD1 or TRBD2 (5 bases each). The CDR3 is made up of 15 amino acids. Germline lookup yields CDR1 PRHDT and CDR2 FYEKMQ (reference sequence). With 4 bases removed from V and 0 bases from J, the gap between germline ends came to 13 bases. CDR3 protein: CASSSGDRLSYEQYF. Written as DNA, the CDR3 is TGTGCCAGCAGCTCCGGGGACCGTCTCTCCTACGAGCAGTACTTC.

The chain links TRBV2 to TRBJ1-6; D uncertain. This CDR3 contains 14 residues. CDR1 SNHLY and CDR2 FYNNEI come from the germline V gene. The germline V and J ends were trimmed by 7 bases and 7 bases, with 14 bases remaining between them. The CDR3 spells CASTLGPSNSPLHF. Written as DNA, the CDR3 is TGTGCCAGCACACTAGGGCCCAGCAATTCACCCCTCCACTTT.

V gene TRBV5-1 combines with J gene TRBJ1-1; no reliable D call. The V end was cut by 0 bases, the J end by 1 base, with 7 bases between. Germline CDR1 reads SGHRS; CDR2 reads YFSETQ. The CDR3 totals 14 residues. The CDR3 DNA reads as TGCGCCAGCAGCTTGGCAGCGACGAACACTGAAGCTTTCTTT. Protein sequence: CASSLAATNTEAFF.

The rearrangement links TRBV4-2 to TRBJ2-1; D possibly corresponds to TRBD1 (5 bases). CDR3 size: 15 residues. Germline V gene sequence: CDR1 LGHNA, CDR2 YNFKEQ. V shed 3 bases and J shed 1 base, with 10 bases lying between them. DNA of the CDR3: TGTGCCAGCAGCCAGGGGCAGGGATCCTACAATGAGCAGTTCTTC. This translates into CASSQGQGSYNEQFF.

The chain combines TRBV7-9 with TRBJ1-1; no reliable D call. V gave up 5 bases and J gave up 1 base, with 14 bases separating them. The CDR3 is 15 amino acids. CDR1 SEHNR and CDR2 FQNEAQ come from the germline V gene (reference sequence). CDR3 in amino acids: CASSRQNSPNTEAFF. CDR3 sequence (DNA): TGTGCCAGCAGCCGCCAAAACAGCCCGAACACTGAAGCTTTCTTT.

The rearrangement joins TRBV2 to TRBJ1-1; D unclear. V was trimmed by 6 bases and J by 0 bases, leaving 14 bases between them. Germline CDR1 and CDR2: SNHLY and FYNNEI. The CDR3 covers 15 residues. Here the CDR3 DNA reads TGTGCCAGCAGCCTGGAGCGTTCCTTGAACACTGAAGCTTTCTTT. The encoded protein is CASSLERSLNTEAFF.

J is TRBJ1-2 and V is TRBV29-1; D is ambiguous. V lost 1 base and J lost 4, with 13 bases in between. Germline V gene lookup returns CDR1 SQVTM and CDR2 ANQGSEA. The CDR3 is made up of 14 amino acids. CDR3 nucleotides: TGCAGCGTTGAAGTTAACCCCGGGAGCTATGGCTACACCTTC. It encodes CSVEVNPGSYGYTF.

The rearrangement joins TRBV5-5 to TRBJ2-7, with TRBD2 matching over 8 bases. The CDR3 has 15 residues. V was pared by 2 bases and J by 1 base, with 5 bases of the junction left unmatched. The V gene's germline CDR1 is SGHKS and CDR2 YYEKEE (reference sequence). This CDR3 is CASSFVAGGSYEQYF. As DNA, the CDR3 is TGTGCCAGCAGCTTCGTCGCGGGGGGATCCTACGAGCAGTACTTC.

This rearrangement joins TRBV2 to TRBJ2-7; 9 positions match TRBD2. There are 15 residues in the CDR3. Unmatched junction bases numbered 10, after V lost 4 bases and J lost 6 bases. CDR1 is SNHLY and CDR2 is FYNNEI in the germline V gene. The DNA for the CDR3 is TGTGCCAGCAGTGGACCCAGCGGGAGGCGGGGCGAGCAGTACTTC. Translation gives CASSGPSGRRGEQYF.

The V and J genes are TRBV6-5 and TRBJ2-3; TRBD2 agrees at 9 bases. The CDR3 is 15 amino acids. Germline loops: CDR1 MNHEY, CDR2 SVGAGI. V lost 6 bases, J lost 4 bases, and 8 bases stayed unmatched. CDR3 DNA: TGTGCCAGCAGACCCCTTAGCGGGAGTTCAGATACGCAGTATTTT. It yields the protein CASRPLSGSSDTQYF.

V usage is TRBV28 and J usage is TRBJ2-3; 9 bases map to TRBD2. This CDR3 has 18 residues. The germline CDR1 and CDR2 sequences are MDHEN and SYDVKM. V lost 3 bases and J lost 1; bases outside the gene matches: 11. CDR3 sequence: CASSFVRGGRLGTDTQYF. DNA of the CDR3: TGTGCCAGCAGTTTCGTGCGGGGGGGCCGTCTGGGCACAGATACGCAGTATTTT.

The rearrangement links TRBV30 to TRBJ1-1; D is perhaps TRBD1 (5 bases). Trimming pared 2 bases from V and 1 base from J, leaving 17 bases between. CDR3 length: 16 residues. From germline, CDR1 is GTSNPN and CDR2 SVGIG (reference sequence). The DNA for the CDR3 is TGTGCCTGGAGTAGCCTCGTCACTACAGGGAACACTGAAGCTTTCTTT. The encoded protein is CAWSSLVTTGNTEAFF.

On this clone itself: Other DNA sequences in the same sample also yield this CDR3. The V and J genes are TRBV30 and TRBJ2-3; D remains ambiguous. Trimming stripped 4 bases from V and 2 bases from J, with 10 bases between. The CDR3 is made up of 13 amino acids. Germline CDR1 reads GTSNPN; CDR2 reads SVGIG (reference sequence). The DNA of the CDR3 is TGTGCCTGGAATCCAGGCCTCACAGATACGCAGTATTTT. It translates to CAWNPGLTDTQYF.

The genes are TRBV4-1 and TRBJ2-1; D uncertain. The CDR3 is made up of 15 amino acids. Germline CDR1 is MGHRA and CDR2 is YSYEKL. The ends were cut back, 1 base at V and 6 bases at J, with 13 bases in the middle. The CDR3 here is CASSQAPFGSNEQFF. CDR3 sequence (DNA): TGCGCCAGCAGCCAAGCCCCTTTCGGTAGCAATGAGCAGTTCTTC.